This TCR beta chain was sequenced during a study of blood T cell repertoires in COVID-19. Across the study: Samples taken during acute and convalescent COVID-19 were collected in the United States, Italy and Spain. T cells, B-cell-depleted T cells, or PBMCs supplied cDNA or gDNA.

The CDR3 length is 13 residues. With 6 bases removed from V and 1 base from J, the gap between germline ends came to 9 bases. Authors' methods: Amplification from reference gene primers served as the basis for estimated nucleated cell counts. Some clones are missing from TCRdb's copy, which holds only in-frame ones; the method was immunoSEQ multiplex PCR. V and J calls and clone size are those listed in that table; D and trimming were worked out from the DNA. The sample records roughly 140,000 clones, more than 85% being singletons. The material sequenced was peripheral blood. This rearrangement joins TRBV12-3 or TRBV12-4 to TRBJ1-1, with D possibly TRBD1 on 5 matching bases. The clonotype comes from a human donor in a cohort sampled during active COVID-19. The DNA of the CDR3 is TGTGCCAGCAGGGTGACAGCGAACACTGAAGCTTTCTTT. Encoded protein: CASRVTANTEAFF.